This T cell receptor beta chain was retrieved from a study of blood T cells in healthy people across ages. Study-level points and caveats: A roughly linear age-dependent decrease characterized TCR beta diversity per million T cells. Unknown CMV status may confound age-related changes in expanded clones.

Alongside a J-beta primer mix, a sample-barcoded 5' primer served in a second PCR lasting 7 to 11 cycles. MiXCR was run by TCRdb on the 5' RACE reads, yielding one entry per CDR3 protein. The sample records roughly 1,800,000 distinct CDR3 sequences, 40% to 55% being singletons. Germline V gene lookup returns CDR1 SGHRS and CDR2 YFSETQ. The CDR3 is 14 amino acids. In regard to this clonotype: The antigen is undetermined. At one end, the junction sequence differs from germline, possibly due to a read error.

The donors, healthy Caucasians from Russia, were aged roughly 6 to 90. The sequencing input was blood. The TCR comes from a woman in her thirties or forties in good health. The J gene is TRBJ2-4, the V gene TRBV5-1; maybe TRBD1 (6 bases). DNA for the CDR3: TGCGCCAGCAGCTTGCCCGGGACACTCGGCGAGCAGTGCTTC. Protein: CASSLPGTLGEQCF.